What follows are 18 T cell receptor beta chains derived from one specimen sequenced in a study of cytomegalovirus exposure and HLA in healthy donors. The PCR used 60 Vbeta and 13 Jbeta primers. Assay: immunoSEQ multiplex PCR; the TCRdb copy retains only in-frame clones and omits some. The data show 75,000 to 100,000 clones, just over 75% seen once. What was sequenced was PBMCs. Receptors were obtained from a man between 25 and 39 years old in good health and CMV-seronegative.

This chain joins TRBV18 and TRBJ2-2; D unclear. V dropped 3 bases and J dropped 2 bases, with 13 bases sitting between them. The CDR3 length is 16 residues. Per the germline V gene, CDR1 is KGHSH and CDR2 is LQKENI. As DNA, the CDR3 is TGTGCCAGCTCACCGACCGAGACTTCCAACACCGGGGAGCTGTTTTTT. This sequence encodes CASSPTETSNTGELFF.

The chain employs TRBV28 and TRBJ2-2; TRBD1 aligns across 8 bases. CDR3 length: 17 residues. With V trimmed by 3 bases and J by 5 bases, 11 bases remained unmatched. The germline V gene encodes CDR1 MDHEN and CDR2 SYDVKM. Here the CDR3 DNA reads TGTGCCAGCAGTTTGTCTCGGGCAGGGGGCAGAACCGGGGAGCTGTTTTTT. Protein: CASSLSRAGGRTGELFF.

V is TRBV5-1 and J is TRBJ1-2; TRBD1 matches 7 bases. With V trimmed by 2 bases and J by 6 bases, 7 bases remained unmatched. The CDR3 is 14 residues long. CDR1 is SGHRS, CDR2 YFSETQ, per germline. The CDR3 here is CASSLADRVDGYTF. CDR3 DNA sequence: TGCGCCAGCAGCTTAGCCGACAGGGTCGATGGCTACACCTTC.

The gene calls are TRBV7-6 and TRBJ2-5; TRBD2 matches 8 bases. The V and J ends lost 1 base and 7 bases, in that order; junction bases with no gene match: 11. Per germline, CDR1 SGHVS and CDR2 FNYEAQ. There are 16 residues in the CDR3. CDR3 sequence reads: CASSLVHYSGKSTQYF. CDR3 nucleotides: TGTGCCAGCAGCTTAGTCCATTATAGCGGGAAATCGACCCAGTACTTC.

The chain has TRBV7-3 and TRBJ2-1; 9 nucleotides agree with TRBD1. The germline CDR1 and CDR2 sequences are SGHTA and FQGTGA. Unmatched junction bases numbered 4, after V lost 3 bases and J lost 4 bases. The CDR3 contains 15 residues. CDR3 nucleotides: TGTGCCAGCAGCTTCTCCGGGACAGGGTACAATGAGCAGTTCTTC. It specifies CASSFSGTGYNEQFF. Full variable domain (missing parts from reference TRBV7-3 and TRBJ2-1): GAGVSQTPSNKVTEKGKYVELRCDPISGHTALYWYRQSLGQGPEFLIYFQGTGAADDSGLPNDRFFAVRPEGSVSTLKIQRTERGDSAVYLCASSFSGTGYNEQFFGPGTRLTVL.

The J gene is TRBJ1-1, the V gene TRBV2; 9 nucleotides line up with TRBD1. J gave up 8 bases and V 4 bases, and 14 bases lay outside the gene matches. The germline V gene has CDR1 SNHLY and CDR2 FYNNEI. This CDR3 comprises 16 residues. CDR3 sequence reads: CASSGNPGQGNSEAFF. The CDR3 DNA follows: TGTGCCAGCAGTGGGAACCCGGGACAGGGTAATTCAGAAGCTTTCTTT.

The J gene is TRBJ1-2, the V gene TRBV19; TRBD1 aligns across 7 bases. The CDR3 length is 13 residues. Germline V gene data show CDR1 as LNHDA and CDR2 as SQIVND (reference sequence). J lost 4 bases, V lost 8 bases, and 7 bases had no gene match. CDR3 residues: CASGDRESYGYTF. For the CDR3, the DNA is TGTGCCAGTGGTGACAGGGAATCCTATGGCTACACCTTC.

The chain recombines TRBV19 with TRBJ2-3, with TRBD2 matching 8 bases. This CDR3 spans 15 amino acids. Per germline, CDR1 LNHDA and CDR2 SQIVND (reference sequence). Germline trimming cut 8 bases from V and 2 bases from J; bases unmatched to any gene: 9. CDR3 nucleotide sequence: TGTGCCAGTGCCAGCGCGGGGGGTTCCACAGATACGCAGTATTTT. This translates into CASASAGGSTDTQYF.

This chain joins TRBV7-9 and TRBJ1-1; 9 nucleotides match TRBD1. The trim removed 5 bases at V and 3 bases at J, leaving 7 bases unmatched. Per the germline V gene, CDR1 is SEHNR and CDR2 is FQNEAQ (reference sequence). This CDR3 is 15 amino acids long. CDR3 amino acids: CASSPRDRADTEAFF. CDR3 DNA: TGTGCCAGCAGCCCGAGGGACAGGGCGGACACTGAAGCTTTCTTT.

In this sample, this clone turned up once. J is TRBJ1-2 and V is TRBV5-6; unclear D gene. Germline-derived CDR1 and CDR2 are SGHDT and YYEEEE. V dropped 4 bases and J dropped 4 bases, with 14 bases sitting between them. This CDR3 contains 14 residues. CDR3 coding DNA: TGTGCCAGCAGCGTGCCTCGGGAGTTCTATGGCTACACCTTC. Translated, it gives CASSVPREFYGYTF.

The rearrangement uses TRBV18 and TRBJ2-3; D not resolved. The CDR3 sequence is 14 residues long. CDR1 is KGHSH and CDR2 is LQKENI in the germline V gene. Trimming cost V 3 bases and J 5 bases, with 12 bases left between them. The CDR3 coding sequence is TGTGCCAGCTCACCGAAGACCGGCGGAGATACGCAGTATTTT. It specifies CASSPKTGGDTQYF.

This clone was detected a few times. The same CDR3 is also encoded by other DNA sequences in this sample. The chain uses TRBV2 and TRBJ1-1; D remains ambiguous. Germline CDR1 is SNHLY and CDR2 is FYNNEI. Trimming pared 3 bases from V and 5 bases from J, leaving 7 bases between. There are 12 residues in the CDR3. CDR3 region: CASSDPGTEAFF. The CDR3 DNA is TGTGCCAGCAGTGATCCCGGGACTGAAGCTTTCTTT.

This clone was observed a handful of times. V gene TRBV5-1 combines with J gene TRBJ1-1; no reliable D call. Germline CDR1 is SGHRS and CDR2 is YFSETQ. This CDR3 has 14 residues. V was shortened by 0 bases and J by 5 bases, with 11 bases between the two germline ends. The CDR3 sequence is CASSLVGVETEAFF. The CDR3 DNA reads TGCGCCAGCAGCTTGGTCGGGGTAGAAACTGAAGCTTTCTTT.

This clone was found a few times. The chain employs TRBV4-1 and TRBJ1-1; D call uncertain. The CDR3 contains 15 residues. CDR1 is MGHRA and CDR2 is YSYEKL in the germline V gene. Between the trimmed V and J ends, which lost 3 bases and 10 bases, there was a span of 21 bases. Written as DNA, the CDR3 is TGCGCCAGCAGCCAGTCCAGAAGCGGGGATCCGTTAGCTTTCTTT. Its translation is CASSQSRSGDPLAFF.

This chain uses TRBV6-5 with TRBJ1-2, with 8 bases that match TRBD1. V trimming: 4 bases; J trimming: 3 bases; junction bases outside the gene matches: 7. Germline loops: CDR1 MNHEY, CDR2 SVGAGI. This CDR3 has 15 amino acids. The CDR3 DNA reads TGTGCCAGCAGTTCACGGACAGGGAATCACTATGGCTACACCTTC. It codes for CASSSRTGNHYGYTF.

CDR3 DNA sequence: TGTGCCAGCAGTCCCCAGGGTTATCGCCCCGATCCACCCCGCTACGAGCAGTACGTC. This translates into CASSPQGYRPDPPRYEQYV. The genes are TRBV28 and TRBJ2-7, with D maybe TRBD1 (5 bases). The ends were cut back, 5 bases at V and 3 bases at J, with 29 bases in the middle. Germline CDR1 is MDHEN and CDR2 is SYDVKM. The CDR3 is 19 residues long.

The genes are TRBV7-9 and TRBJ2-1; 7 bases are shared with TRBD2. The CDR3 has 14 amino acids. Trimming at V came to 3 bases and at J to 3 bases, leaving 2 bases not matched to a gene. Germline loops: CDR1 SEHNR, CDR2 FQNEAQ (reference sequence). The CDR3 coding sequence is TGTGCCAGCAGCTTGGGGGGGGGCTACAATGAGCAGTTCTTC. Its translation is CASSLGGGYNEQFF.

This clone was found a few times. This rearrangement joins TRBV5-5 to TRBJ2-2, with D possibly matching TRBD1 (5 bases). Germline V gene sequence: CDR1 SGHKS, CDR2 YYEKEE (reference sequence). V shed 2 bases and J shed 6 bases, with 8 bases lying between them. The CDR3 is 13 residues long. This chain's CDR3 is CASSFRESGELFF. In DNA, the CDR3 is TGTGCCAGCAGCTTCAGGGAATCCGGGGAGCTGTTTTTT.